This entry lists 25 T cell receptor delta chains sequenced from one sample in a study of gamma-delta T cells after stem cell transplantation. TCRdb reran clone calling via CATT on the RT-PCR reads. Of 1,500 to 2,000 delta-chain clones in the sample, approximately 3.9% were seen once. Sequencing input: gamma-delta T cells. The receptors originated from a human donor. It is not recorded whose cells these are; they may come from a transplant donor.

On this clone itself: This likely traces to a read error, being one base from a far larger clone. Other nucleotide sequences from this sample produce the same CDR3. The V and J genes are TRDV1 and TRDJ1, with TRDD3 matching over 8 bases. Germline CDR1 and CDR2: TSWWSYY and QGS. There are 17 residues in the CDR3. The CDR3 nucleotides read TGTGCTCTTGGGGATAACTGGGGGGTGGGAATGGCCGATAAACTCATATTT. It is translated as CALGDNWGVGMADKLIF.

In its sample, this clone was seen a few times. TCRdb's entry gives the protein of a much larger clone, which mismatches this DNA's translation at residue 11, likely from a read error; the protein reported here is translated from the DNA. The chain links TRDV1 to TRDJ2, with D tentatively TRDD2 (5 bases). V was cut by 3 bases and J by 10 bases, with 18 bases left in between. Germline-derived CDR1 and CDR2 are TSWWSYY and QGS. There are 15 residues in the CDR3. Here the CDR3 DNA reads TGTGCTCTTGGGGATGACTCTTCCCTCAACGTACAACTCTTCTTT. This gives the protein CALGDDSSLNVQLFF.

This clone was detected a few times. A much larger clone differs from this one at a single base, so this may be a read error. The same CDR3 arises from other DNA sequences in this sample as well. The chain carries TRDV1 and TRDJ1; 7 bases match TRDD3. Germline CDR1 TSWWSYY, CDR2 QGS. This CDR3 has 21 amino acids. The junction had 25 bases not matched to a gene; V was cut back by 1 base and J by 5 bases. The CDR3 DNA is TGTGCTCTTGGGGAACCCCCTTTCACCCTATGGTGGGGGACCAGCACTGATAAACTCATCTTT. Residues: CALGEPPFTLWWGTSTDKLIF.

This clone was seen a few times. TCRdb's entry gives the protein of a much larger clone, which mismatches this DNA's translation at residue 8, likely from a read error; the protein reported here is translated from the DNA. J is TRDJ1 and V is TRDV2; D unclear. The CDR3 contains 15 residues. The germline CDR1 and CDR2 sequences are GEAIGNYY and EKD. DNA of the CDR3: TGTGCCTGTATTCTTGTACCCCGCGAGGACGATAAACTTATCTTT. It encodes CACILVPREDDKLIF.

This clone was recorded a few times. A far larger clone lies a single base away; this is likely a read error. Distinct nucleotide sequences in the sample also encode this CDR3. The CDR3 loop is CALGDPPLFRYWGILYDTDKLIF. The DNA of the CDR3 is TGTGCCCTTGGGGACCCCCCCCTCTTCCGCTACTGGGGGATACTCTATGACACCGATAAACTCATCTTT. The chain couples TRDV1 to TRDJ1, with 12 bases aligning to TRDD3. Germline CDR1 and CDR2: TSWWSYY and QGS. This CDR3 comprises 23 residues.

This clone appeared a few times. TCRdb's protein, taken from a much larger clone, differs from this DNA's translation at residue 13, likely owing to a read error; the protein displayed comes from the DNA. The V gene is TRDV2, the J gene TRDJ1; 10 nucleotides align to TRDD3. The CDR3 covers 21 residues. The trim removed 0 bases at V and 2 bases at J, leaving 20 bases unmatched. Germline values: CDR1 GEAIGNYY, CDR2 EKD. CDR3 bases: TGTGCCTGTGACACCCTCAACTCCGATTACTGGGGGATGCCGAATACCGATAAACTCATCTTT. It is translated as CACDTLNSDYWGMPNTDKLIF.

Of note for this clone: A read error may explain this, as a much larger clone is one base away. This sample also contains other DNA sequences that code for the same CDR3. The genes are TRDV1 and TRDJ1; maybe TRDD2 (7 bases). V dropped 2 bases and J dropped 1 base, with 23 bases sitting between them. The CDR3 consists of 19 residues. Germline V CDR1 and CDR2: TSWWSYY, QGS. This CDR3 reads CALGERSFLLWDITDKLIF. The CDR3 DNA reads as TGTGCTCTTGGGGAAAGGAGTTTCCTACTGTGGGATATCACCGATAAACTCATCTTT.

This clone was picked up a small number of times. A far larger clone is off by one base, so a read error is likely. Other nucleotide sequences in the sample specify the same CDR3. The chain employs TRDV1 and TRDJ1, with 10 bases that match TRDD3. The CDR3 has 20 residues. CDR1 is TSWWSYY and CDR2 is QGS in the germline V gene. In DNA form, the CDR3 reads TGTGCCCTTGGGGATCTTCCACCGTACTGGGGGATGAAGTACACCGATAAACTCATCTTT. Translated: CALGDLPPYWGMKYTDKLIF.

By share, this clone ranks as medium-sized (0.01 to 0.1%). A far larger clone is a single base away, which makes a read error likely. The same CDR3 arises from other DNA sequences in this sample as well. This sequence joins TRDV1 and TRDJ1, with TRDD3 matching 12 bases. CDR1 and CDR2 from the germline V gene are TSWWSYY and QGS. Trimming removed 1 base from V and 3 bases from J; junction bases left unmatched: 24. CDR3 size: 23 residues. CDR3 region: CALGEPPHSYINWGIQVADKLIF. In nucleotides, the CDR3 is TGTGCTCTTGGGGAACCGCCCCACTCCTACATAAACTGGGGGATACAGGTCGCCGATAAACTCATCTTT.

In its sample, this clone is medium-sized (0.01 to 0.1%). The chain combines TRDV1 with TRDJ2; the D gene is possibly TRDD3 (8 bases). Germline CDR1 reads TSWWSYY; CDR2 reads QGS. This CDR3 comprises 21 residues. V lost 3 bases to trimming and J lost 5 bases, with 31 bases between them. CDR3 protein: CALGEPPFLYWGPNFTAQLFF. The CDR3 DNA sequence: TGTGCTCTTGGGGAGCCACCCTTCCTCTACTGGGGGCCCAATTTTACAGCACAACTCTTCTTT.

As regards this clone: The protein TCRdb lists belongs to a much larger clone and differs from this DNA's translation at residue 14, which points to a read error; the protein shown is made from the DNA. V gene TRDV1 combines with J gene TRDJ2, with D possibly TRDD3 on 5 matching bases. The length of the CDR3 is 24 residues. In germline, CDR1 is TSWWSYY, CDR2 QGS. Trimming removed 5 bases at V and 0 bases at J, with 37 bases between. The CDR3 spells CALGCRYPLLLPGVRISLTAQLFF. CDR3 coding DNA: TGTGCTCTTGGGTGCCGATACCCGCTCTTACTACCGGGGGTACGGATTTCTTTGACAGCACAACTCTTCTTT.

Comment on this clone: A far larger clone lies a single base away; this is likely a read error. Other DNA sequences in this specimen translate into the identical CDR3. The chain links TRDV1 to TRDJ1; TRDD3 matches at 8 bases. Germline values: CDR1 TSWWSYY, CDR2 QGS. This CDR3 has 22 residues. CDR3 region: CALGELWTQSLLGVLEPDKLIF. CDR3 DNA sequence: TGTGCTCTCGGGGAACTCTGGACCCAATCTTTACTGGGGGTTCTCGAGCCCGATAAACTCATCTTT.

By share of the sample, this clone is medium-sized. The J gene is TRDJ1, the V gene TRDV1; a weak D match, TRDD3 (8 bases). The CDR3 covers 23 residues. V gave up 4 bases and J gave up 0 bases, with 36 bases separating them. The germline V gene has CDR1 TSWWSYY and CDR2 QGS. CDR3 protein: CALGAPPSLPRLLGGGYTDKLIF. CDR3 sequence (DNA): TGTGCTCTTGGGGCGCCCCCTAGCCTTCCTCGCTTACTGGGGGGTGGATACACCGATAAACTCATCTTT.

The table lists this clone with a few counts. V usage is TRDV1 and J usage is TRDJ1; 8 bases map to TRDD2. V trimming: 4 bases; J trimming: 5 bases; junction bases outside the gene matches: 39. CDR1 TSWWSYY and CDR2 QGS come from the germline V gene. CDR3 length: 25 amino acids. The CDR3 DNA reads TGTGCTCTTGGGGGGAACGGCTTCCTACTCCTTGACAAGCAGGTGGTACGAGGGAGGGCGGATAAACTCATCTTT. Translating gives CALGGNGFLLLDKQVVRGRADKLIF.

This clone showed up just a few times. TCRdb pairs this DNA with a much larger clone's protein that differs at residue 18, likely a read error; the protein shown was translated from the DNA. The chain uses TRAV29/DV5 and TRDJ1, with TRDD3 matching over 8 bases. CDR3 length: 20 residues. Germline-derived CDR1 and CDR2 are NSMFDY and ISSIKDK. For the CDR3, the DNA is TGTGCAGCAAGCGCGCGGGATTTCCGACTGTGGGGGATCCTCACCGATAAACCCATCTTT. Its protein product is CAASARDFRLWGILTDKPIF.

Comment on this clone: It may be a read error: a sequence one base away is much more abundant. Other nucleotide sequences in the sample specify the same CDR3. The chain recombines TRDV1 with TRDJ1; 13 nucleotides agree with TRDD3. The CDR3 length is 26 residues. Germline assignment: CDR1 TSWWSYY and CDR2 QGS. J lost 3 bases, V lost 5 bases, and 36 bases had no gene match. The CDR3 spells CALGTPGPTHWYWGIRIGLQADKLIF. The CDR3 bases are TGTGCTCTTGGGACACCTGGCCCTACCCACTGGTACTGGGGGATACGGATTGGCCTACAAGCCGATAAACTCATCTTT.

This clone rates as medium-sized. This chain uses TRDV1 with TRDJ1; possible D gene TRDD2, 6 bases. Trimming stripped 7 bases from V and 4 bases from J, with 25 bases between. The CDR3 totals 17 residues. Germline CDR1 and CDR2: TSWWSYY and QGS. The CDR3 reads CALAPPSAPMGGDKLIF. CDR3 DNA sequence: TGTGCTCTTGCGCCACCTTCCGCCCCGATGGGCGGCGATAAACTCATCTTT.

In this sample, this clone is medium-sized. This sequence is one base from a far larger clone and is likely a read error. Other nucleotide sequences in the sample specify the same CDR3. CDR3 sequence reads: CALGDPGPFLPWGPNFTAQLFF. The CDR3 bases are TGTGCTCTTGGGGACCCCGGCCCCTTCCTGCCCTGGGGGCCCAATTTTACAGCACAACTCTTCTTT. The rearrangement links TRDV1 to TRDJ2; perhaps D is TRDD2 or TRDD3 (7 bases each). Germline V gene sequence: CDR1 TSWWSYY, CDR2 QGS. V lost 3 bases, J lost 5 bases, and 34 bases lay in between. The CDR3 length is 22 residues.

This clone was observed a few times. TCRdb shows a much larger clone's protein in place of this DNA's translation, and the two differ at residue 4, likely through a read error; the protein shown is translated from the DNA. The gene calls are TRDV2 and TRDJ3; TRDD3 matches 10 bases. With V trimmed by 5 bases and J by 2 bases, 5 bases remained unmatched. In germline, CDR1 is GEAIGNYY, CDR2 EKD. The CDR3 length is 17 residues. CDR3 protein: CACGIGGYPWDTRQMFF. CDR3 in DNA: TGTGCCTGTGGCATTGGGGGATACCCCTGGGACACCCGACAGATGTTTTTC.

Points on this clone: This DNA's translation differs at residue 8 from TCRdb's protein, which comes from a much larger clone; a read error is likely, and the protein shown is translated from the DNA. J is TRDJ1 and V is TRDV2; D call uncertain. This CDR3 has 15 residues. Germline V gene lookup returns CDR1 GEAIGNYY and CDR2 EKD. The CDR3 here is CACILVPCEDDKLIF. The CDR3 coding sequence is TGTGCCTGTATTCTTGTACCCTGCGAGGACGATAAACTTATCTTT.

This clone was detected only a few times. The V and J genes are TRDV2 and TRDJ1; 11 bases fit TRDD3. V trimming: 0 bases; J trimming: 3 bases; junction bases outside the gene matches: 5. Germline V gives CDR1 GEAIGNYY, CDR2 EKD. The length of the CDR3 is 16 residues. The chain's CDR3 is CACDTLGDTRSDKLIF. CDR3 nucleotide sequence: TGTGCCTGTGACACCTTGGGGGATACGCGGTCCGATAAACTCATCTTT.

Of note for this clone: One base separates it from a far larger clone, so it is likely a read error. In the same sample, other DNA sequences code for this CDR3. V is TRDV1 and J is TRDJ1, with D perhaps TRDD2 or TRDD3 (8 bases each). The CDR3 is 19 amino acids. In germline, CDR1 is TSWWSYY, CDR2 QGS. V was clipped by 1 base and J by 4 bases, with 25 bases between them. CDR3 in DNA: TGTGCTCTTGGGGAACCTGCCTTCCTAGAGACTGGGGGGTACGATAAACTCATCTTT. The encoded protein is CALGEPAFLETGGYDKLIF.

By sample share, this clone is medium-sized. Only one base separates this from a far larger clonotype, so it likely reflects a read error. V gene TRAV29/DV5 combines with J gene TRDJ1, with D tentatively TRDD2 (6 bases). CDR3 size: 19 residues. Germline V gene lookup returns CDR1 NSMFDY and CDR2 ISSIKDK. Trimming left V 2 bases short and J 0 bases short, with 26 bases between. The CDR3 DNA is TGTGCAGCAAGTCCTTTTCCTAGGGGTCCTACGTTGTACACCGATAAACTCATCTTT. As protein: CAASPFPRGPTLYTDKLIF.

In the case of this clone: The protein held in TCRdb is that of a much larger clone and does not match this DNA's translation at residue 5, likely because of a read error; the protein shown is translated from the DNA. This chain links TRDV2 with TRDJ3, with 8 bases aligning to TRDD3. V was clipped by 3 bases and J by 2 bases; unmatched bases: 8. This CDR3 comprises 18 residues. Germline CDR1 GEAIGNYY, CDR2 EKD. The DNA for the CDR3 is TGTGCCTGTGACGGCTGGGGGAACGACCCCTGGGACACCCGACAGATGTTTTTC. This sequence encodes CACDGWGNDPWDTRQMFF.

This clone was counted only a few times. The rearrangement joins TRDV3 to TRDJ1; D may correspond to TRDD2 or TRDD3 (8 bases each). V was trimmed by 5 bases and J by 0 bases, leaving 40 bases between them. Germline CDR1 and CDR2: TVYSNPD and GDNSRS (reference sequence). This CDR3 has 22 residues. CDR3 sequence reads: CAPRDSSTSYRYWGEYTDKLIF. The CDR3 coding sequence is TGTGCCCCCCGGGATTCCTCCACTTCCTACCGATACTGGGGGGAGTACACCGATAAACTCATCTTT.